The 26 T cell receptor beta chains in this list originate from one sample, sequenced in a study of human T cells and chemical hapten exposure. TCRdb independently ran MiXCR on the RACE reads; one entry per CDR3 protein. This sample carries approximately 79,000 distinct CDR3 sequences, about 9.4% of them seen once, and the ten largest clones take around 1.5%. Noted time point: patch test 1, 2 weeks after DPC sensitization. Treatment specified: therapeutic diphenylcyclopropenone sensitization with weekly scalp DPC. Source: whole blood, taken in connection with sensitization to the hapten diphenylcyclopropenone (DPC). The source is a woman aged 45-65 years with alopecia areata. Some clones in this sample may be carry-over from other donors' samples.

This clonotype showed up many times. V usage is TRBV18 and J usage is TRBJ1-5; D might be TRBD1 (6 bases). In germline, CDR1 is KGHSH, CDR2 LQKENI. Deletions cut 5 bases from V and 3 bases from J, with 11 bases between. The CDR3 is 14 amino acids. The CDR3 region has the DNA TGTGCCAGCTCATCAGGGGTCCTCAATCAGCCCCAGCATTTT. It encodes CASSSGVLNQPQHF.

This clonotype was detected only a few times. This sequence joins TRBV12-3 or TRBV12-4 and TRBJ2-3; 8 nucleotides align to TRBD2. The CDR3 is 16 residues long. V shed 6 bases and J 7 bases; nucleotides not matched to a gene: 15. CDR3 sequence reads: CASSPPGSGRLNTQYF. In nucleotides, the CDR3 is TGTGCCAGCAGCCCTCCCGGGAGCGGGAGATTGAATACGCAGTATTTT.

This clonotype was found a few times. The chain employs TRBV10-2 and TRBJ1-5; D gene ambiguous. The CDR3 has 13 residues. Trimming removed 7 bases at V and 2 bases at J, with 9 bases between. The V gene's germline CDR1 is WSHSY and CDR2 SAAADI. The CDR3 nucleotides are TGCGCCAGCAAAGAAGGACGCAATCAGCCCCAGCATTTT. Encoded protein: CASKEGRNQPQHF.

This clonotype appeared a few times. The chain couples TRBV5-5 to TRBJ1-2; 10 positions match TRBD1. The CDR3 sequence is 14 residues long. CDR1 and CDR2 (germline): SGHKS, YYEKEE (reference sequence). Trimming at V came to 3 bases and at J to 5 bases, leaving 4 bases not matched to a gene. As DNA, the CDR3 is TGTGCCAGCAGCTCGGACAGGGGGGAATATGGCTACACCTTC. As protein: CASSSDRGEYGYTF.

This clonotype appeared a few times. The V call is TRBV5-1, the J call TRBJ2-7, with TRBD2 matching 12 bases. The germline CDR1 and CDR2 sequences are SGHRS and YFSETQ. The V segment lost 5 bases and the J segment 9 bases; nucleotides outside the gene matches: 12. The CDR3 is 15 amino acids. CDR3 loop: CASSSGLAGNEGQYF. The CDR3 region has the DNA TGCGCCAGCAGTTCCGGACTAGCGGGAAACGAAGGGCAGTACTTC. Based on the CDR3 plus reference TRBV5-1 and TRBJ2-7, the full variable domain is KAGVTQTPRYLIKTRGQQVTLSCSPISGHRSVSWYQQTPGQGLQFLFEYFSETQRNKGNFPGRFSGRQFSNSRSEMNVSTLELGDSALYLCASSSGLAGNEGQYFGPGTRLTVT.

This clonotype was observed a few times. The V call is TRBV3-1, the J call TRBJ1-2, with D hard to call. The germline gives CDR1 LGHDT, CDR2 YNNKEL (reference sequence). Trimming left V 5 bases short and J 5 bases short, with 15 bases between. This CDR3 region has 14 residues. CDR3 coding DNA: TGTGCCAGCAGCACGGAGGTAGTCGGATATGGCTACACCTTC. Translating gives CASSTEVVGYGYTF.

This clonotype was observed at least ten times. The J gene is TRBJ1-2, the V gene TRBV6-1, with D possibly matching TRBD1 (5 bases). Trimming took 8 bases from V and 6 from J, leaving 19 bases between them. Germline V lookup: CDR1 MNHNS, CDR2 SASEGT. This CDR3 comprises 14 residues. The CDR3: CASLLRGSVDGYTF. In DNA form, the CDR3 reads TGTGCCAGCCTCCTCCGGGGGTCCGTGGATGGCTACACCTTC.

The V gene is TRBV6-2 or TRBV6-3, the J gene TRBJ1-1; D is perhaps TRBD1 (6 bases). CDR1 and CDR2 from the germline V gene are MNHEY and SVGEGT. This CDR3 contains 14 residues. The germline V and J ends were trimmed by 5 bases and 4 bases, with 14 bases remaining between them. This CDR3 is CASSLERQVTEAFF. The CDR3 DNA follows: TGTGCCAGCAGTCTCGAGAGACAGGTCACTGAAGCTTTCTTT.

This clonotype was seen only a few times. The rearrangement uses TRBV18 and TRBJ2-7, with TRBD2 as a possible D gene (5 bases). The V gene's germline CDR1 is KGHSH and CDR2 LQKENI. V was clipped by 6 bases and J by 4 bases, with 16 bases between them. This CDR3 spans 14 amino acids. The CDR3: CASSLDLAGYEQYF. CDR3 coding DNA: TGTGCCAGCTCCCTGGACTTAGCTGGATACGAGCAGTACTTC.

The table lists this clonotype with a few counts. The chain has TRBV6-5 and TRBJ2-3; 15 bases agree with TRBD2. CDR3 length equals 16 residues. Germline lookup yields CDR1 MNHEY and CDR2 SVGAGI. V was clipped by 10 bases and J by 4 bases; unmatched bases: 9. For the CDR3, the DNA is TGTGCCACCTGGACTAGCGGGAGGGCCCGGGCAGATACGCAGTATTTT. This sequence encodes CATWTSGRARADTQYF.

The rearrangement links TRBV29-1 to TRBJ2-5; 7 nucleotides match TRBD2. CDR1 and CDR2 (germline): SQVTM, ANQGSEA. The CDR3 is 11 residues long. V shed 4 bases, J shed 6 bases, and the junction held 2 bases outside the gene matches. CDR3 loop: CSVVLAQTQYF. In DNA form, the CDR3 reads TGCAGCGTTGTACTAGCGCAGACCCAGTACTTC.

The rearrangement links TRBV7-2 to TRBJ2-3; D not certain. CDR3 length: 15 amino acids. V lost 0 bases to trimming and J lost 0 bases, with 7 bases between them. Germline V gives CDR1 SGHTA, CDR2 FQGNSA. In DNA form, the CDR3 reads TGTGCCAGCAGCTTAGCAGGGCGAAGCACAGATACGCAGTATTTT. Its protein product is CASSLAGRSTDTQYF.

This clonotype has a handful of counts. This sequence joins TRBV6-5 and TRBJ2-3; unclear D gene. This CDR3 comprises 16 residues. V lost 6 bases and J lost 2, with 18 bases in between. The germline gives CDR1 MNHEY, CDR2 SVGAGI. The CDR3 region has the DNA TGTGCCAGCAGCCGCCATCCGGATTCCTCCACAGATACGCAGTATTTT. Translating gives CASSRHPDSSTDTQYF.

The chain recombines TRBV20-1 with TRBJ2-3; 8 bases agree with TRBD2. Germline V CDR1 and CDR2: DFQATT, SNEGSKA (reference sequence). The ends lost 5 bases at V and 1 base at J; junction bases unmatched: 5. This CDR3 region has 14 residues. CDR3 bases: TGCAGTGCTGGCTCAGCGGGAGGCACAGATACGCAGTATTTT. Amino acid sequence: CSAGSAGGTDTQYF.

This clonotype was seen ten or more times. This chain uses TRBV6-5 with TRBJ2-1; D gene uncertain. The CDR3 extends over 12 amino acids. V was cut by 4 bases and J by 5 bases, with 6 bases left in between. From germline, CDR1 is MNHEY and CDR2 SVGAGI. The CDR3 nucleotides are TGTGCCAGCAGTTCGCACAACAATGAGCAGTTCTTC. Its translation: CASSSHNNEQFF.

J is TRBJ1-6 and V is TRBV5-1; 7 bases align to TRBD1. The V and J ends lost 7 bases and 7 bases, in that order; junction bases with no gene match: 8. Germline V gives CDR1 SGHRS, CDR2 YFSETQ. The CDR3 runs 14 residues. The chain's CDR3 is CASEQGLGNSPLHF. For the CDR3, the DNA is TGCGCCAGCGAACAGGGGCTGGGGAATTCACCCCTCCACTTT.

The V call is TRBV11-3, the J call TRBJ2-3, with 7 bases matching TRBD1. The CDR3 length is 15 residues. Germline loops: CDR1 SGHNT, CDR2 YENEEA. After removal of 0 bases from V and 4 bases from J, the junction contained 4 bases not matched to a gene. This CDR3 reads CASSLETGASDTQYF. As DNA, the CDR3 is TGTGCCAGCAGCTTAGAAACAGGGGCTTCAGATACGCAGTATTTT.

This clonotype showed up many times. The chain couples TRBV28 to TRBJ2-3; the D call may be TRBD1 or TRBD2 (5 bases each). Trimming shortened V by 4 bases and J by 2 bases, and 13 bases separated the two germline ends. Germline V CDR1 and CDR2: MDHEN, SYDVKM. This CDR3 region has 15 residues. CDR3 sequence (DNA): TGTGCCAGCAGTTCAGGGACCGGCCACACAGATACGCAGTATTTT. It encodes CASSSGTGHTDTQYF.

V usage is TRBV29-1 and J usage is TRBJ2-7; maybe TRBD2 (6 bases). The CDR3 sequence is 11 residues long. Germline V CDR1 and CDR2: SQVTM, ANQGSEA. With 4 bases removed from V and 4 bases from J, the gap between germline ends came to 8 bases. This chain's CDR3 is CSVGGEYEQYF. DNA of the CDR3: TGCAGCGTTGGGGGGGAATACGAGCAGTACTTC.

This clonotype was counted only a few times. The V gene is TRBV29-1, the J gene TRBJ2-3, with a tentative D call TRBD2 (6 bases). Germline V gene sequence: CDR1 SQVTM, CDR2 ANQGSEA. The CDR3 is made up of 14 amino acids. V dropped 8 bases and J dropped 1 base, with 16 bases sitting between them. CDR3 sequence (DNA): TGCAGCCCTGCTGGCGGGAACTGCACAGATACGCAGTATTTT. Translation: CSPAGGNCTDTQYF.

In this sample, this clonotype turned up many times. Here the CDR3 DNA reads TGTGCCAGCTCGCCGGGACTAGCGGGAGGGGATGAGCAGTTCTTC. Protein sequence: CASSPGLAGGDEQFF. The chain links TRBV18 to TRBJ2-1, with 16 nucleotides matching TRBD2. CDR1 KGHSH and CDR2 LQKENI come from the germline V gene. The J segment lost 8 bases and the V segment lost 6 bases, leaving 4 bases of the junction unmatched. The CDR3 is 15 residues long.

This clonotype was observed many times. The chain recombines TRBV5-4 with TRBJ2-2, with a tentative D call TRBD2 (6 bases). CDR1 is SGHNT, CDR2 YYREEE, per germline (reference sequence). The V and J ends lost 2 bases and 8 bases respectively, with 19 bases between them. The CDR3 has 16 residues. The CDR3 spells CASSFSSVRRTGELFF. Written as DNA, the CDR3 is TGTGCCAGCAGCTTTTCTAGCGTTAGGAGAACTGGGGAGCTGTTTTTT.

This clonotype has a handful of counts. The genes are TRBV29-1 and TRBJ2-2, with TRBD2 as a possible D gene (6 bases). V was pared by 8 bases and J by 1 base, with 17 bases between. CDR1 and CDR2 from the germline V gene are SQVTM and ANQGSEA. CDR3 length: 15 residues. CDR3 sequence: CSLPPGDQNTGELFF. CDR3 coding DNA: TGCAGCCTCCCGCCGGGGGACCAGAACACCGGGGAGCTGTTTTTT.

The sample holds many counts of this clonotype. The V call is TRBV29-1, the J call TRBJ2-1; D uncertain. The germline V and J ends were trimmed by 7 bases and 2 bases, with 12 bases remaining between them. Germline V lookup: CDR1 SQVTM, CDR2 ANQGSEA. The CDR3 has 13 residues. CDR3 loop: CSGRQETYNEQFF. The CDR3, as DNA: TGCAGCGGGCGACAAGAAACCTACAATGAGCAGTTCTTC.

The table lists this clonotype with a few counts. In DNA form, the CDR3 reads TGTGCCAGCAGCCCCGGGACACTAAGCTCCTACGAGCAGTACTTC. It specifies CASSPGTLSSYEQYF. J is TRBJ2-7 and V is TRBV11-2; TRBD1 might be the D (6 bases). Germline values: CDR1 SGHAT, CDR2 FQNNGV. The ends were cut back, 5 bases at V and 0 bases at J, with 14 bases in the middle. The CDR3 spans 15 residues.

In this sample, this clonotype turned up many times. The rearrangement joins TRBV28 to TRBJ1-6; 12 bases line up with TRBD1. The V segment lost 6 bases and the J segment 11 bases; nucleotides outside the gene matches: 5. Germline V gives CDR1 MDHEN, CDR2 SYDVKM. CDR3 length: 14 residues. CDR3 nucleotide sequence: TGTGCCAGCAGGGGACAGGGGGCGCAGGCACCCCTCCACTTT. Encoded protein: CASRGQGAQAPLHF.